This T cell receptor (beta chain) was identified during a study of T cell clonotyping in hematopoietic cell transplantation. Only in-frame clones appear in the TCRdb table, and some are missing; sequencing was by immunoSEQ multiplex PCR. The sample lists roughly 40,000 clones, less than 95% occurring once. CDR1 is DFQATT and CDR2 is SNEGSKA in the germline V gene (reference sequence). With 5 bases removed from V and 6 bases from J, the gap between germline ends came to 10 bases. This CDR3 is 11 amino acids long. The chain joins TRBV20-1 to TRBJ1-2, with D unresolved. The sequenced sample was peripheral blood mononuclear cells. This sequence was found in a woman in her forties or fifties in good health. Some clones in this sample may be carry-over from other donors' samples. In DNA, the CDR3 is TGCAGTGCTTGGTACAACGATGGCTACACCTTC. Amino acid sequence: CSAWYNDGYTF.